The 29 T cell receptor beta chains presented below share a single source sample, sequenced in a study of regulatory T cells in long-lasting Graves disease. The time point: newly diagnosed GD, antithyroid drugs for less than 3 months. Extracted PBMC RNA gave rise to the TCR library. Combining iRepertoire HTBI primers with Arm-PCR of CDR3 regions, the authors built TCR beta libraries. TCRdb passed the multiplex PCR reads through MiXCR, listing each CDR3 protein once. The table lists a few hundred thousand distinct CDR3 sequences, 14% of them singletons, with approximately 17% in the top ten. These sequences were also reported in another study, on T cells in Graves' hyperthyroidism and ophthalmopathy.

The sequencing used peripheral blood mononuclear cells (PBMCs), collected at new diagnosis, from a patient treated with antithyroid drugs. Receptor source: a woman aged 45 to 65 with Graves disease.

Notes on this clonotype: With a much larger clone just one base away, this may be a read error. The rearrangement links TRBV27 to TRBJ2-7; TRBD1 matches at 10 bases. Germline-derived CDR1 and CDR2 are MNHEY and SMNVEV (reference sequence). V lost 4 bases and J lost 2; bases outside the gene matches: 5. The length of the CDR3 is 15 residues. CDR3 loop: CASSYRGQGAYEQYF. Written as DNA, the CDR3 is TGTGCCAGCAGTTACCGCGGACAGGGGGCCTACGAGCAGTACTTC.

There are many counts of this clonotype. The chain combines TRBV28 with TRBJ2-1, with D tentatively TRBD1 (6 bases). The CDR3 sequence is 15 residues long. Germline V gives CDR1 MDHEN, CDR2 SYDVKM. V gave up 5 bases and J gave up 2 bases, with 13 bases separating them. CDR3 residues: CASSPLGGAYNEQFF. The CDR3 DNA reads TGTGCCAGCAGTCCCCTAGGGGGTGCCTACAATGAGCAGTTCTTC.

A word on this clonotype: It is likely a read error: a sequence one base away is far more abundant. The chain employs TRBV11-2 and TRBJ2-4; 10 nucleotides match TRBD2. Per the germline V gene, CDR1 is SGHAT and CDR2 is FQNNGV. This CDR3 has 16 residues. J gave up 13 bases and V 8 bases, and 20 bases lay outside the gene matches. The CDR3 DNA reads TGTGCCAGCCAGTTGGGACTAGCGACCGATTACAATGAGCAGTACTTC. Its protein product is CASQLGLATDYNEQYF.

At least ten counts were recorded for this clonotype. For the CDR3, the DNA is TGTGCCAGCAGAGGACAGGCTGGGGACGAGCAGTACTTC. It encodes CASRGQAGDEQYF. This chain connects TRBV7-2 to TRBJ2-7; 7 bases line up with TRBD1. Germline-derived CDR1 and CDR2 are SGHTA and FQGNSA. The CDR3 totals 13 residues. V dropped 6 bases and J dropped 5; count of bases not matched to a gene: 7.

The chain couples TRBV2 to TRBJ2-4; D possibly corresponds to TRBD2 (5 bases). CDR3 size: 14 residues. The germline V gene has CDR1 SNHLY and CDR2 FYNNEI. Trimming removed 7 bases from V and 0 bases from J, with 10 bases in between. The CDR3 DNA sequence: TGTGCCAGCAAGGGCGGGTTAGCCAAAAACATTCAGTACTTC. This encodes CASKGGLAKNIQYF.

The rearrangement links TRBV25-1 to TRBJ2-1; TRBD2 agrees at 14 bases. Looked up from germline, CDR1 is MGHDK and CDR2 is SYGVNS. J gave up 9 bases and V 1 base, and 5 bases lay outside the gene matches. The CDR3 contains 16 residues. The CDR3 sequence is CASSELGTSGSSEQFF. DNA of the CDR3: TGTGCCAGCAGTGAATTGGGGACTAGCGGGAGCAGTGAGCAGTTCTTC.

This clonotype was found many times. The chain employs TRBV12-3 or TRBV12-4 and TRBJ1-5; TRBD1 is a possible D gene (6 bases). Trimming removed 6 bases from V and 0 bases from J, with 15 bases in between. The CDR3 is 16 amino acids. CDR3 residues: CASSPSRGYSNQPQHF. The CDR3 DNA reads TGTGCCAGCAGCCCGTCCAGGGGATATAGCAATCAGCCCCAGCATTTT.

This clonotype was recorded a few times. The genes are TRBV19 and TRBJ2-2; 8 bases match TRBD1. The trim removed 5 bases at V and 6 bases at J, leaving 11 bases unmatched. This CDR3 is 16 amino acids long. The V gene's germline CDR1 is LNHDA and CDR2 SQIVND (reference sequence). The DNA for the CDR3 is TGTGCCAGTAGTCCACGGACAGGGCTTTTATCCGGGGAGCTGTTTTTT. Its translation is CASSPRTGLLSGELFF.

This clonotype was seen many times. V is TRBV20-1 and J is TRBJ2-3, with 9 positions matching TRBD2. The CDR3 has 16 residues. The V gene end was trimmed by 0 bases and the J gene end by 1 base; junction bases not matched to a gene: 5. Germline V gene lookup returns CDR1 DFQATT and CDR2 SNEGSKA (reference sequence). The CDR3 reads CSARDLASGGTDTQYF. The CDR3 DNA sequence: TGCAGTGCTAGAGATCTCGCTAGCGGGGGCACAGATACGCAGTATTTT.

This clonotype was picked up many times. The rearrangement joins TRBV4-1 to TRBJ2-3; D gene unclear. CDR1 is MGHRA and CDR2 is YSYEKL in the germline V gene. This CDR3 comprises 15 residues. V was pared by 0 bases and J by 4 bases, with 11 bases between. The CDR3 DNA sequence: TGCGCCAGCAGCCAAGATGGGTCGGTTCCAGATACGCAGTATTTT. Translation gives CASSQDGSVPDTQYF.

The V and J genes are TRBV5-1 and TRBJ2-7; 8 bases match TRBD2. From germline, CDR1 is SGHRS and CDR2 YFSETQ. V dropped 6 bases and J dropped 3; count of bases not matched to a gene: 8. The CDR3 covers 14 residues. CDR3 sequence reads: CASKRSGGYYEQYF. As DNA, the CDR3 is TGCGCCAGCAAGAGGTCGGGGGGGTACTACGAGCAGTACTTC.

The CDR3 loop is CASSQVPGQDYF. The CDR3 DNA sequence: TGTGCCAGCAGCCAAGTCCCGGGACAGGATTACTTC. The chain links TRBV3-1 to TRBJ2-5; TRBD1 aligns across 8 bases. V lost 1 base to trimming and J lost 14 bases; unmatched junction nucleotides: 6. This CDR3 region has 12 residues. Germline CDR1 and CDR2: LGHDT and YNNKEL (reference sequence).

This clonotype has a handful of counts. This may be a read error, as it is one base from a much larger clone. The CDR3: CASSYSKPSGTGELFF. The CDR3 DNA is TGTGCCAGCAGTTACTCTAAGCCGAGTGGGACCGGGGAGCTGTTTTTT. This chain connects TRBV6-9 to TRBJ2-2; D is uncertain. CDR3 length: 16 residues. The V end lost 3 bases, the J end lost 5 bases, and 16 bases lay between the germline ends. The germline gives CDR1 MNHGY, CDR2 SVAAGI.

This clonotype was found once. This clone may be a read error of a much larger clone one base away. This rearrangement joins TRBV6-2 or TRBV6-3 to TRBJ2-5, with 14 bases matching TRBD2. CDR1 MNHEY and CDR2 SVGEGT come from the germline V gene. This CDR3 comprises 17 residues. The CDR3 nucleotides read TGTGCCAGCAGTCACTCGAGAGGACTAGCGGGAGGAGAGACCCAGTACTTC. The encoded protein is CASSHSRGLAGGETQYF.

This clonotype was recorded at least ten times. The chain links TRBV28 to TRBJ1-3, with D unclear. This CDR3 spans 14 amino acids. Germline V gives CDR1 MDHEN, CDR2 SYDVKM. Trimming removed 6 bases from V and 0 bases from J, with 9 bases in between. CDR3 DNA: TGTGCCAGCAGCCTAGGAAACTCTGGAAACACCATATATTTT. Protein product: CASSLGNSGNTIYF.

This clonotype has ten or more counts. The rearrangement links TRBV20-1 to TRBJ2-1; 9 bases line up with TRBD2. V shed 0 bases and J 2 bases; nucleotides not matched to a gene: 23. CDR3 length: 22 residues. Per germline, CDR1 DFQATT and CDR2 SNEGSKA (reference sequence). CDR3 nucleotide sequence: TGCAGTGCTAGAGATTCCTCACTGAATAGCGGGAGTTACAGATTTACCTACAATGAGCAGTTCTTC. It is translated as CSARDSSLNSGSYRFTYNEQFF.

This clonotype was observed at least ten times. The chain links TRBV3-1 to TRBJ2-1; D is undetermined. Trimming removed 5 bases at V and 8 bases at J, with 10 bases between. The CDR3 contains 12 residues. The germline V gene has CDR1 LGHDT and CDR2 YNNKEL (reference sequence). CDR3 DNA: TGTGCCAGCAGCTTTATACTGGATGAGCAGTTCTTC. Translated: CASSFILDEQFF.

This clonotype was counted only a few times. This rearrangement joins TRBV7-8 to TRBJ2-7; D gene ambiguous. Germline-derived CDR1 and CDR2 are SGHVS and FQNEAQ. V gave up 5 bases and J gave up 2 bases, with 10 bases separating them. This CDR3 is built from 13 residues. The CDR3 here is CASSASSTYEQYF. The CDR3 DNA reads TGTGCCAGCAGCGCGAGTTCGACCTACGAGCAGTACTTC.

This clonotype was counted a few times. The genes are TRBV30 and TRBJ1-1; D gene ambiguous. Between the trimmed V and J ends, which lost 3 bases and 11 bases, there was a span of 13 bases. The CDR3 covers 11 residues. In germline, CDR1 is GTSNPN, CDR2 SVGIG (reference sequence). CDR3 nucleotides: TGTGCCTGGAGGGACCTGCGTACGGCTTTCTTT. This translates into CAWRDLRTAFF.

The chain is built from TRBV6-2 or TRBV6-3 and TRBJ1-2, with 9 positions matching TRBD1. The CDR3 is 15 amino acids. The V and J ends lost 6 bases and 4 bases, in that order; junction bases with no gene match: 9. Germline CDR1 is MNHEY and CDR2 is SVGEGT. Here the CDR3 DNA reads TGTGCCAGCAGGTCCGCCGGGACAGGGCCCTATGGCTACACCTTC. Protein product: CASRSAGTGPYGYTF.

This chain uses TRBV2 with TRBJ2-3; D is possibly TRBD1 (5 bases). The length of the CDR3 is 17 residues. The germline CDR1 and CDR2 sequences are SNHLY and FYNNEI. V lost 0 bases to trimming and J lost 1 base, with 14 bases between them. CDR3 nucleotides: TGTGCCAGCAGTGAAGCCCAGGACAAGGGGCGCACAGATACGCAGTATTTT. It yields the protein CASSEAQDKGRTDTQYF.

This clonotype was counted many times. V usage is TRBV19 and J usage is TRBJ2-7; D gene uncertain. The V end was cut by 5 bases, the J end by 0 bases, with 11 bases between. Germline V gene lookup returns CDR1 LNHDA and CDR2 SQIVND (reference sequence). The CDR3 consists of 14 residues. CDR3 sequence: CASSAAVSSYEQYF. DNA of the CDR3: TGTGCCAGTAGTGCAGCAGTGAGCTCCTACGAGCAGTACTTC.

The sample holds many counts of this clonotype. The chain combines TRBV6-9 with TRBJ1-2; 10 bases map to TRBD1. There are 16 residues in the CDR3. V lost 4 bases, J lost 4 bases, and 9 bases stayed unmatched. Germline CDR1 reads MNHGY; CDR2 reads SVAAGI. CDR3 sequence reads: CASSLQGTGVAYGYTF. In DNA form, the CDR3 reads TGTGCCAGCAGTTTACAGGGGACAGGGGTAGCCTATGGCTACACCTTC.

This clonotype was detected many times. The chain carries TRBV13 and TRBJ2-1; the match to TRBD2 covers 7 bases. This CDR3 contains 12 residues. The ends lost 4 bases at V and 16 bases at J; junction bases unmatched: 10. Per the germline V gene, CDR1 is PRHDT and CDR2 is FYEKMQ (reference sequence). This chain's CDR3 is CASSSPGLVVFF. DNA for the CDR3: TGTGCCAGCAGCTCCCCCGGACTAGTTGTCTTCTTC.

This clonotype was observed a few times. The chain's CDR3 is CASSHPGLAGGPETQYF. The DNA of the CDR3 is TGTGCCAGCAGCCACCCCGGACTAGCGGGAGGGCCAGAGACCCAGTACTTC. The chain is built from TRBV3-1 and TRBJ2-4; 15 nucleotides agree with TRBD2. The J call could be wrong; TRBJ2-5 is a better fit for the DNA end. Germline CDR1 reads LGHDT; CDR2 reads YNNKEL (reference sequence). This CDR3 region has 17 residues.

There are a few counts of this clonotype. The chain recombines TRBV29-1 with TRBJ2-1; D perhaps matches TRBD2 (6 bases). The CDR3 covers 14 residues. The V gene lost 3 bases and the J gene lost 0 bases, with 9 bases spanning the gap. Germline V CDR1 and CDR2: SQVTM, ANQGSEA. CDR3 bases: TGCAGCGTTGATGGCGGGACCTCCTACAATGAGCAGTTCTTC. This sequence encodes CSVDGGTSYNEQFF.

This clonotype appeared a few times. This chain connects TRBV18 to TRBJ2-3, with TRBD2 as a possible D gene (5 bases). Trimming shortened V by 2 bases and J by 0 bases, and 6 bases separated the two germline ends. Germline lookup yields CDR1 KGHSH and CDR2 LQKENI. The CDR3 extends over 14 amino acids. CDR3 region: CASSPEGSTDTQYF. For the CDR3, the DNA is TGTGCCAGCTCACCAGAGGGAAGCACAGATACGCAGTATTTT.

In this sample, this clonotype turned up many times. The chain's CDR3 is CASSSGTGRFEQYF. Written as DNA, the CDR3 is TGTGCCAGCAGCTCCGGGACAGGGAGGTTCGAGCAGTACTTC. The chain links TRBV11-2 to TRBJ2-7; 9 positions match TRBD1. The CDR3 runs to 14 residues. V was pared by 4 bases and J by 6 bases, with 7 bases of the junction left unmatched. Germline assignment: CDR1 SGHAT and CDR2 FQNNGV.

Ten or more counts support this clonotype. The rearrangement links TRBV28 to TRBJ2-1; D unclear. This CDR3 is 12 amino acids long. V lost 3 bases to trimming and J lost 9 bases, with 9 bases between them. Germline-derived CDR1 and CDR2 are MDHEN and SYDVKM. DNA of the CDR3: TGTGCCAGCAGTTTGGTTGATAGTGAGCAGTTCTTC. Its protein product is CASSLVDSEQFF.